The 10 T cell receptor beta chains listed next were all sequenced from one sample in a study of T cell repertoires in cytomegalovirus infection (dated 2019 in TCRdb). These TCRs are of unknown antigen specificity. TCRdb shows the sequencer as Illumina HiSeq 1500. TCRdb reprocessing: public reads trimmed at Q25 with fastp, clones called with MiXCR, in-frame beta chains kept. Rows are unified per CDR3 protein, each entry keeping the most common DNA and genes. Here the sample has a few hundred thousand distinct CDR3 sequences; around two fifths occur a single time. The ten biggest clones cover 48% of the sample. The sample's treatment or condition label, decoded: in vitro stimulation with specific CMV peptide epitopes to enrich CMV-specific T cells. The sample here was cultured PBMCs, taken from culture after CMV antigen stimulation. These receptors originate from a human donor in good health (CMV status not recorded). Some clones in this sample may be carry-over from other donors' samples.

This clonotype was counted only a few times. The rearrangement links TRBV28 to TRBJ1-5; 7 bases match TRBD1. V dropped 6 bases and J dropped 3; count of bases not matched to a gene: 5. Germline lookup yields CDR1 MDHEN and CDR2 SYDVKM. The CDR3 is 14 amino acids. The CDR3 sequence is CASSLGQNNQPQHF. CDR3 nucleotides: TGTGCCAGCAGCTTGGGACAGAACAATCAGCCCCAGCATTTT. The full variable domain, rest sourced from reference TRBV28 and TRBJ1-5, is DVKVTQSSRYLVKRTGEKVFLECVQDMDHENMFWYRQDPGLGLRLIYFSYDVKMKEKGDIPEGYSVSREKKERFSLILESASTNQTSMYLCASSLGQNNQPQHFGDGTRLSIL.

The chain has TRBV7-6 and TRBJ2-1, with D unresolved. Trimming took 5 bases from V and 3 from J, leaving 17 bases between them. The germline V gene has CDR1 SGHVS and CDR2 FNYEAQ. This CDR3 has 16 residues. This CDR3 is CASSPLDGSHYNEQFF. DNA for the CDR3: TGTGCCAGCAGCCCACTGGACGGCTCCCACTACAATGAGCAGTTCTTC.

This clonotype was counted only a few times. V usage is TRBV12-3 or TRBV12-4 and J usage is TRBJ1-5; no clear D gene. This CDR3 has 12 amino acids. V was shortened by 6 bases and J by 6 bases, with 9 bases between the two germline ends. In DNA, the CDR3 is TGTGCCAGCAGATTGGGAGTTCAGCCCCAGCATTTT. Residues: CASRLGVQPQHF.

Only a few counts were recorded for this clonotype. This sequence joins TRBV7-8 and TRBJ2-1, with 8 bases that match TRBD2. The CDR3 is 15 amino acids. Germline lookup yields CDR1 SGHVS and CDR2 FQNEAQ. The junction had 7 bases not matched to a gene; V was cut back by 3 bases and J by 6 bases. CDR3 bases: TGTGCCAGCAGCTTTTGGGGACTAGGGGTCAATGAGCAGTTCTTC. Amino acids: CASSFWGLGVNEQFF.

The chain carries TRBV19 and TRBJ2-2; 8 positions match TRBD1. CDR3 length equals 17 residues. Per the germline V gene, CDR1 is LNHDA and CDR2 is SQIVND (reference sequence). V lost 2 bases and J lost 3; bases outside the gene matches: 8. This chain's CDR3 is CASSILLGQADTGELFF. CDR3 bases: TGTGCCAGTAGTATACTCCTGGGACAGGCAGACACCGGGGAGCTGTTTTTT.

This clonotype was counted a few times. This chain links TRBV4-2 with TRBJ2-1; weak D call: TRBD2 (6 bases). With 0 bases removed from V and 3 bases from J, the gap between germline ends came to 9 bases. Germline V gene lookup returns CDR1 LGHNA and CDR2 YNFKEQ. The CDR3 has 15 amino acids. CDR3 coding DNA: TGTGCCAGCAGCCAAGATAGGGGAGGCTACAATGAGCAGTTCTTC. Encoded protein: CASSQDRGGYNEQFF.

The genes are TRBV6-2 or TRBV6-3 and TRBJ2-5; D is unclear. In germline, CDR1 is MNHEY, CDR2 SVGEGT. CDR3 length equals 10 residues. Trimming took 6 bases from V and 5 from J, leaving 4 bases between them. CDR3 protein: CASRRETQYF. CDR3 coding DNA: TGTGCCAGCAGGCGGGAGACCCAGTACTTC.

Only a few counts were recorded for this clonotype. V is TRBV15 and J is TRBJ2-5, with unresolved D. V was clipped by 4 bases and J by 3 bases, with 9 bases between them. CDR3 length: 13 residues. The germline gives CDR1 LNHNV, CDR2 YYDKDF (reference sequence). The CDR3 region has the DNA TGTGCCACCAGCAAGGGCCTTGAAGAGACCCAGTACTTC. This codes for CATSKGLEETQYF.

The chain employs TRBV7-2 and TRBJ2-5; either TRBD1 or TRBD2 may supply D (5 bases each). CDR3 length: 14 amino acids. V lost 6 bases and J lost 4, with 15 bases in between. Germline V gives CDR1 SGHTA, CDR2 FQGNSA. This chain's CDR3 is CASSSGRWGETQYF. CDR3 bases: TGTGCCAGCAGTTCGGGACGGTGGGGAGAGACCCAGTACTTC.

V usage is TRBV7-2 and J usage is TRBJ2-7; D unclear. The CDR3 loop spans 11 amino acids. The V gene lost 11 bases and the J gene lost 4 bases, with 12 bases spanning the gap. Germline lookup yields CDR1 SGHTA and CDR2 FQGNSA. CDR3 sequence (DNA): TGTGCCCCCTTAGGGCTGTACGAGCAGTACTTC. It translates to CAPLGLYEQYF.